The text below deals with one T cell receptor (beta chain). This table comes from immunoSEQ multiplex PCR, and its TCRdb copy is limited to in-frame clones, with some not included. The sample yields 130,000 or so clones, nearly 90% seen once. This record comes from a study of control samples from healthy donors and cancer patients. J was trimmed by 2 bases and V by 4 bases; bases with no gene match: 10. This CDR3 comprises 17 residues. Germline CDR1 reads SGHVT; CDR2 reads SQSDAQ. Sequenced material: blood. This chain joins TRBV7-4 and TRBJ2-7, with 11 bases matching TRBD2. The clonotype comes from a man over 45 in good health. The CDR3 region has the DNA TGTGCCAGCAGCTCACCTAAGACTAGCGGGGCTCCCTACGAGCAGTACTTC. This sequence encodes CASSSPKTSGAPYEQYF.